One sample yielded the 5 T cell receptor beta chains listed below, sequenced in a study of blood T cell repertoires in COVID-19. This table comes from immunoSEQ multiplex PCR, and its TCRdb copy is limited to in-frame clones, with some not included. The sample carries approximately 89,000 clones, 85% to 95% recorded once. The sequenced sample consisted of peripheral blood. All receptors come from a woman aged 55-69 years with active COVID-19.

The chain employs TRBV3-1 (or the pseudogene TRBV3-2) and TRBJ1-1; D is unresolved. The V end was cut by 0 bases, the J end by 4 bases, with 15 bases between. The germline V gene encodes CDR1 LGHDT and CDR2 YNNKEL (reference sequence). The CDR3 spans 16 residues. The CDR3 nucleotides are TGTGCCAGCAGCCAAGATCTCCATAAGGGAGGCACTGAAGCTTTCTTT. It codes for CASSQDLHKGGTEAFF.

The V call is TRBV24-1, the J call TRBJ1-1; D may be TRBD1 (5 bases). This CDR3 comprises 13 residues. Germline CDR1 reads KGHDR; CDR2 reads SFDVKD. V was trimmed by 1 base and J by 12 bases, leaving 14 bases between them. CDR3 sequence: CATSDFDGGRSFF. In nucleotides, the CDR3 is TGTGCCACCAGTGATTTTGACGGGGGGAGATCTTTCTTT.

This clone was counted a single time. V usage is TRBV19 and J usage is TRBJ2-7, with D possibly matching TRBD1 (6 bases). Germline loops: CDR1 LNHDA, CDR2 SQIVND (reference sequence). The CDR3 consists of 13 residues. V was trimmed by 7 bases and J by 6 bases, leaving 16 bases between them. The CDR3 DNA follows: TGTGCCAGTACTGCCAGGGGAAATCGCGAGCAGTACTTC. This sequence encodes CASTARGNREQYF. The full variable domain, its missing parts supplied by reference TRBV19 and TRBJ2-7, is DGGITQSPKYLFRKEGQNVTLSCEQNLNHDAMYWYRQDPGQGLRLIYYSQIVNDFQKGDIAEGYSVSREKKESFPLTVTSAQKNPTAFYLCASTARGNREQYFGPGTRLTVT.

This clone was found once. This chain uses TRBV5-1 with TRBJ1-5, with 8 bases identical to TRBD1. Germline V gene sequence: CDR1 SGHRS, CDR2 YFSETQ. The CDR3 sequence is 16 residues long. V dropped 4 bases and J dropped 4; count of bases not matched to a gene: 10. The CDR3 DNA follows: TGCGCCAGCAGCCTTACAGGGGGGTCGGGAAATCAGCCCCAGCATTTT. Amino acids: CASSLTGGSGNQPQHF.

The chain links TRBV10-1 to TRBJ2-7; 8 bases align to TRBD1. The CDR3 extends over 14 amino acids. Germline CDR1 and CDR2: WNHNN and SYGVQD (reference sequence). J lost 9 bases, V lost 3 bases, and 10 bases had no gene match. The DNA of the CDR3 is TGCGCCAGCAGTGAAGAGGGACAGGTTTATGGGCAGTACTTC. This gives the protein CASSEEGQVYGQYF.